This TCR beta chain is drawn from a study of CD8+CD57+ T cells in acquired aplastic anemia (dated by TCRdb to the late 2010s). Regarding the research as a whole: DNA extracted from sorted CD4+ and CD8+ cells had a mean of approximately 3 ug, with a range of about 0.19 to 30 ug. CD8+CD57+ expansion was defined as frequency above the mean frequency observed in healthy subjects. Paper-wide results and their limitations: Patients and healthy controls showed no significant difference in CD8+ Simpson's diversity (P=0.060). Around 31 CD8+ CDR3 sequences were shared between patients and controls but appeared highly expressed in patients and within their immunodominant clones.

TCR beta VDJ combination and CDR3 sequence profiling used genomic DNA as the template. An Illumina HiSeq 2000 was used for TCR repertoire sequencing. From the authors' description of their analysis: TRBV/TRBJ rearrangement plots, CDR3 size and DJ length profiles, and Simpson's diversity index were used to assess repertoires. The most abundant DNA sequence in the deep sequencing data was taken as the immunodominant clone. CDR3 amino acid sequences were screened for sharing across subjects and compared with published repertoires and the VDJdb database. The raw public data were reprocessed by TCRdb itself: fastp quality trimming at Q25, MiXCR clonotype calling, in-frame beta chains only. One record per CDR3 amino acid sequence lists the most common genes and DNA. TCRdb's processing, not the authors', yielded these V and J calls. Counted in this sample were some 120,000 distinct CDR3 sequences; about 40% of them appeared once. In total, the top ten clones hold about 2.4% of the sample.

There are 13 amino acids in the CDR3, from cysteine to phenylalanine inclusive. The sequence is cut down to CDR3 DNA, 39 bases in frame from base 1. CDR1 and CDR2, looked up from the germline V gene, are MNHEY and SVGEGT. The patients picked for sequencing were ones in whom flow cytometry had shown an expansion of CD8+CD57+ cells. Every patient had severe acquired aplastic anemia, diagnosed using the International Study of Aplastic Anemia and Agranulocytosis and Camitta criteria. At the time blood was sampled, none of the patients had received any therapy. The study deep-sequenced TCR repertoires of sorted CD4+ and CD8+ blood T cells from severe aplastic anemia patients and healthy subjects. Patients were enrolled in the USA under clinicaltrials.gov protocols 00001620, 01623167, 00001397, 00071045, 00081523 and 00961064. Ficoll-Paque density gradient centrifugation was used to isolate peripheral blood mononuclear cells. Before DNA extraction, CD4+ and CD8+ T cells were sorted with FACS or magnetic beads.

This clonotype was detected ten times or more. This clone's antigen is unknown. One junction end does not reproduce the germline sequence, and a read error may be involved. Sequencing was done on a sample of sorted CD4+, CD8+, or CD8+CD57+ T cells (not recorded which) from PBMCs. This receptor chain uses TRBV6-2 or TRBV6-3 and TRBJ1-2, with the D gene not confidently named. The clonotype comes from a human donor with aplastic anemia. The CDR3 sequence is CASSYISGRQDDF. The sequenced DNA is TGTGCCAGCAGTTACATATCCGGTAGGCAGGACGACTTC.